A selection of T cell receptor beta chains follows, all from one sample in a study of T cell responses to AZD1222 COVID-19 vaccine. The method was immunoSEQ multiplex PCR; TCRdb's version includes in-frame clones alone and lacks a portion of them. This sample has around 120,000 clones, with roughly 84% found just once. The sample in question was peripheral blood, obtained on day 0 of AZD1222 vaccination. Source of these receptors: an adult in good health. Both conserved end residues are trimmed from each CDR3. Fields, in order: J gene, V gene, CDR3 protein.

TRBJ2-7	TRBV9	ASSETGSYEQY
TRBJ2-2	TRBV6-6	ASSQDRVWTGELF
TRBJ2-7	TRBV11-2	ASSFGRHSYEQY
TRBJ2-7	TRBV9	ASSPHGDSTYEQY
TRBJ2-1	TRBV5-1	ASRGGDGSEQF
TRBJ2-1	TRBV6-5	ASRLQGQSNEQF
TRBJ1-1	TRBV25-1	ASRGAEAF
TRBJ2-7	TRBV7-2	ASTQWGVTYEQY
TRBJ2-2	TRBV3-1/TRBV3-2	ASSPDRTNTGELF
TRBJ1-5	TRBV28	ASSRGQRNQPQH
TRBJ1-1	TRBV5-6	ASSLKDRTLNTEAF
TRBJ1-2	TRBV9	ASSAGDNRYT
TRBJ1-5	TRBV6-5	ASTFQGYSNQPQH
TRBJ1-6	TRBV3-1/TRBV3-2	ASSQSGSYNSPLH
TRBJ1-2	TRBV5-4	ASSLDATTRGYT
TRBJ1-2	TRBV3-1/TRBV3-2	ASSSDRVEGGYT
TRBJ2-3	TRBV6-4	ASSDGTGGADTQY
TRBJ2-3	TRBV2	ASSPLPGESPDTQY
TRBJ2-4	TRBV11-2	ASRATGNIQY
TRBJ2-1	TRBV19	ASSRVNEQF
TRBJ1-2	TRBV9	ASSGTTGTHYGYT
TRBJ2-7	TRBV2	ASREALPQTYEQY
TRBJ1-4	TRBV2	ASSEGGQGANEKLF
TRBJ2-7	TRBV5-5	ASSLGGTSGKEQY
TRBJ2-5	TRBV6-5	ASSSDLLGGQTQY
TRBJ1-5	TRBV7-8	ASSPGRRGSSNQPQH
TRBJ1-2	TRBV2	ASSEAGTYGYT
TRBJ2-1	TRBV11-2	ASSLSVDWSSSYNEQF
TRBJ2-1	TRBV12-2	ASRPLGLAGGSSSYNEQF
TRBJ1-3	TRBV9	ASSVFGRDDLGNTIY
TRBJ2-7	TRBV11-2	ASSLVGGTFGEQY
TRBJ1-4	TRBV18	ASSQSRDRGGEKLF
TRBJ2-7	TRBV11-2	ASSLDTGVSYEQY
TRBJ2-7	TRBV9	ASSGSGTGSNEQY
TRBJ2-7	TRBV18	ASSMGQSNEQY